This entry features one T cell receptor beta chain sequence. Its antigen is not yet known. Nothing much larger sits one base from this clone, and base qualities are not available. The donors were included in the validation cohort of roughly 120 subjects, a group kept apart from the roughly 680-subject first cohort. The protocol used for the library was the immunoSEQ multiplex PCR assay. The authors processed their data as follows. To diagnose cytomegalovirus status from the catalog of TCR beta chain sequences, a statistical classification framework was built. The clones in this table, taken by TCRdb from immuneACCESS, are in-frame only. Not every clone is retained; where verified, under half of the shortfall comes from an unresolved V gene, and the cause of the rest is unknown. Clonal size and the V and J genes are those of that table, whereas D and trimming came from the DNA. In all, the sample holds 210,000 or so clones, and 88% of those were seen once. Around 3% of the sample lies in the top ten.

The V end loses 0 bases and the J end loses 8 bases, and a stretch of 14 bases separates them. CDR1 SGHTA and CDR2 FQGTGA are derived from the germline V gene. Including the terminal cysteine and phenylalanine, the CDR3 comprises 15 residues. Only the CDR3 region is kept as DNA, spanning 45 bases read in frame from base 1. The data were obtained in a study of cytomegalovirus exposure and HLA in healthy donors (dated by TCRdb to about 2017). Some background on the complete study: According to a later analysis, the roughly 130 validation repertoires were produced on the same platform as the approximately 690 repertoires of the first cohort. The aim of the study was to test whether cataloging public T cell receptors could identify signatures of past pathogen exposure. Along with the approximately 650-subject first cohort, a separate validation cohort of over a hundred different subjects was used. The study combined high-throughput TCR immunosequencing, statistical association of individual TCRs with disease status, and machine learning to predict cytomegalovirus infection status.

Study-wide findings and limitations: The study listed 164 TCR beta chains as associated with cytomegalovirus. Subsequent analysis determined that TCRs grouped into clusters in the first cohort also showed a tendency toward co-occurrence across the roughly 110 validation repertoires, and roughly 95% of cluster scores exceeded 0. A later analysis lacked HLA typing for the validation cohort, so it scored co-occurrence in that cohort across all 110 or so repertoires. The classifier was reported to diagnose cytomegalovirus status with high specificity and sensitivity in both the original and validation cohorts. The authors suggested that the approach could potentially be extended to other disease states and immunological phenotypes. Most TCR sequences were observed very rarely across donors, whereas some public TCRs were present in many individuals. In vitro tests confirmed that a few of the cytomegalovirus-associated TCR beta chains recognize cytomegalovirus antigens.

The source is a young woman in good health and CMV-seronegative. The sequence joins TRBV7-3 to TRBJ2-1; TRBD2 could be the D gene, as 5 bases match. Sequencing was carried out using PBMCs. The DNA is TGTGCCAGCAGCTTAACCGGCTCAAACGGGGATGAGCAGTTCTTC. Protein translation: CASSLTGSNGDEQFF.